The 12 T cell receptor beta chains below come from one sample, sequenced in a study of blood T cell repertoires in COVID-19. The assay was immunoSEQ multiplex PCR, and TCRdb's table has in-frame clones only and misses some. Found here are over 150,000 clones, roughly 90% of them singletons; the top ten hold roughly 19%. Sample: peripheral blood. The receptors were sampled from a middle-aged man with COVID-19, enrolled during active disease.

The chain combines TRBV30 with TRBJ2-4; 8 bases map to TRBD1. The V segment lost 6 bases and the J segment 1 base; nucleotides outside the gene matches: 5. This CDR3 is 14 amino acids long. Germline V gene data show CDR1 as GTSNPN and CDR2 as SVGIG (reference sequence). In DNA form, the CDR3 reads TGTGCCTGCAACCACAGGGGGGCCAAAAACATTCAGTACTTC. It encodes CACNHRGAKNIQYF.

The chain combines TRBV2 with TRBJ2-1; maybe TRBD1 (5 bases). The germline V gene encodes CDR1 SNHLY and CDR2 FYNNEI. The CDR3 consists of 15 residues. Deletions cut 7 bases from V and 7 bases from J, with 20 bases between. The CDR3 DNA reads as TGTGCCAGCACCGGAAAAACCCAGGGCTTGAATGAGCAGTTCTTC. It is translated as CASTGKTQGLNEQFF.

The V gene is TRBV6-6, the J gene TRBJ1-2; D is perhaps TRBD1 (6 bases). The V gene lost 6 bases and the J gene lost 3 bases, with 17 bases spanning the gap. This CDR3 spans 15 amino acids. CDR1 is MNHNY and CDR2 is SVGAGI in the germline V gene (reference sequence). CDR3 loop: CASRHPGQSDYGYTF. CDR3 in DNA: TGTGCCAGCAGACACCCTGGACAGTCCGACTATGGCTACACCTTC.

This chain joins TRBV29-1 and TRBJ2-5, with D maybe TRBD2 (6 bases). With 1 base removed from V and 6 bases from J, the gap between germline ends came to 18 bases. Germline V gene sequence: CDR1 SQVTM, CDR2 ANQGSEA. CDR3 length: 15 residues. The chain's CDR3 is CSVEAGVGDFKTQYF. The CDR3 DNA sequence: TGCAGCGTTGAAGCGGGGGTCGGAGACTTCAAGACCCAGTACTTC.

This clone was picked up a small number of times. The chain joins TRBV5-1 to TRBJ2-5; 8 nucleotides line up with TRBD1. V lost 4 bases to trimming and J lost 4 bases; unmatched junction nucleotides: 9. The V gene's germline CDR1 is SGHRS and CDR2 YFSETQ. The CDR3 is made up of 15 amino acids. CDR3 sequence: CASSLIQGAPETQYF. CDR3 sequence (DNA): TGCGCCAGCAGCCTCATTCAGGGGGCCCCAGAGACCCAGTACTTC.

This chain uses TRBV7-6 with TRBJ2-1, with 8 bases matching TRBD2. The V and J ends lost 5 bases and 7 bases, in that order; junction bases with no gene match: 7. The CDR3 contains 14 residues. Germline V CDR1 and CDR2: SGHVS, FNYEAQ. The CDR3 here is CASSPGLGVNEQFF. For the CDR3, the DNA is TGTGCCAGCAGCCCGGGACTAGGTGTGAATGAGCAGTTCTTC.

The chain uses TRBV19 and TRBJ1-6; tentative D call: TRBD1 (5 bases). V shed 1 base and J shed 7 bases, with 14 bases lying between them. The germline gives CDR1 LNHDA, CDR2 SQIVND (reference sequence). This CDR3 is 16 amino acids long. CDR3 sequence (DNA): TGTGCCAGTAGTATAGGACAGCCTCCTAACAATTCACCCCTCCACTTT. Protein: CASSIGQPPNNSPLHF.

The chain carries TRBV27 and TRBJ1-2; 11 bases agree with TRBD1. Germline V gene data show CDR1 as MNHEY and CDR2 as SMNVEV (reference sequence). J was trimmed by 7 bases and V by 2 bases; bases with no gene match: 6. The CDR3 has 15 amino acids. CDR3 coding DNA: TGTGCCAGCAGTTTAGGACAGGGGGCAAGAGGTGGCTACACCTTC. Its protein product is CASSLGQGARGGYTF.

V usage is TRBV18 and J usage is TRBJ1-1, with 10 nucleotides matching TRBD1. Losses at the gene ends were 2 bases for V and 5 bases for J; bases not matched to a gene: 5. The CDR3 runs to 15 residues. The germline gives CDR1 KGHSH, CDR2 LQKENI. The CDR3 DNA follows: TGTGCCAGCTCACCAGGGACAGGGGTAGGGACTGAAGCTTTCTTT. Translation: CASSPGTGVGTEAFF.

The rearrangement links TRBV18 to TRBJ1-3; 9 bases line up with TRBD1. CDR3 size: 17 residues. V was pared by 1 base and J by 4 bases, with 8 bases of the junction left unmatched. Looked up from germline, CDR1 is KGHSH and CDR2 is LQKENI. Here the CDR3 reads CASSPRRGQGSGNTIYF. The CDR3 DNA sequence: TGTGCCAGCTCACCACGCAGAGGACAGGGGTCCGGAAACACCATATATTTT.

This rearrangement joins TRBV11-2 to TRBJ2-2, with 10 positions matching TRBD1. The germline CDR1 and CDR2 sequences are SGHAT and FQNNGV. J gave up 7 bases and V 5 bases, and 13 bases lay outside the gene matches. The CDR3 totals 17 residues. CDR3 in DNA: TGTGCCAGCAGCGTACGCCCTGACAGGGGGCGGAGCGGGGAGCTGTTTTTT. Its translation is CASSVRPDRGRSGELFF.

The chain combines TRBV3-1 (or the pseudogene TRBV3-2) with TRBJ2-1, with D possibly being TRBD2 (5 bases). Germline V gene lookup returns CDR1 LGHDT and CDR2 YNNKEL (reference sequence). Deletions cut 7 bases from V and 7 bases from J, with 17 bases between. CDR3 length: 14 residues. The CDR3 reads CASKGLLNQNEQFF. The CDR3 nucleotides read TGTGCCAGCAAAGGACTCCTTAATCAGAATGAGCAGTTCTTC.